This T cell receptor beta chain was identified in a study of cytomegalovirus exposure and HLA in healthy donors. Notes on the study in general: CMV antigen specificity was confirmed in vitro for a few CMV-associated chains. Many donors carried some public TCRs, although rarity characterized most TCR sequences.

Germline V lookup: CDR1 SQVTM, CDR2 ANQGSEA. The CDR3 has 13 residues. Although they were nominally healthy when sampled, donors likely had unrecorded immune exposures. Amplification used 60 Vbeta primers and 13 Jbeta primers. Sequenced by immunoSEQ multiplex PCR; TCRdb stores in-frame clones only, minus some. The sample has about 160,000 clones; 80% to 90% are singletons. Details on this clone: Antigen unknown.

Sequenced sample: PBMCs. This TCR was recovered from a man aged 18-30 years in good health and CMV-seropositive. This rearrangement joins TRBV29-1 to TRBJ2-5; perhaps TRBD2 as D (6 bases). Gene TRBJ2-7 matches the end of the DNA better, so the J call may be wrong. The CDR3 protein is CSGRDGGSYEQYF. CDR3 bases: TGCAGCGGGCGGGACGGAGGCTCCTACGAGCAGTACTTC.